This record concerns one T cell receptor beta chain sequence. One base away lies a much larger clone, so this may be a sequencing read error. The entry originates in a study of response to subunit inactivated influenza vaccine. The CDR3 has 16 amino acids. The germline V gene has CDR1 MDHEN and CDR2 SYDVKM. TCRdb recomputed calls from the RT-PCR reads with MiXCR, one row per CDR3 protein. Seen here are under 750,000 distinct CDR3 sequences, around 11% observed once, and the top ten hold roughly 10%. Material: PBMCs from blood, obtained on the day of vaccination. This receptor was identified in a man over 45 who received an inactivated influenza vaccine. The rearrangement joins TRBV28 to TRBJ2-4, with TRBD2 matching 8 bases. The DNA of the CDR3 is TGTGCCAACAGTTCCGTTTCGGGAGGGGCCAAAAACATTCAGTACTTC. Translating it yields CANSSVSGGAKNIQYF.